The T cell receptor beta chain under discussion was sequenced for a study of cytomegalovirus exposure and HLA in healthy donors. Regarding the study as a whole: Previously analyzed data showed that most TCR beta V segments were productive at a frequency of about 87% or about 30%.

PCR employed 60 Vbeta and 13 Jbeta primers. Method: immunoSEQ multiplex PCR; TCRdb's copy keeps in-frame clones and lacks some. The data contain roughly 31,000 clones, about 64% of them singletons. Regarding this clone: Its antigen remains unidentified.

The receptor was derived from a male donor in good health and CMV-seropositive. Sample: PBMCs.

CDR3 coding DNA: TGTGCCAGCAGCTTCCTCAGGGATGGTGAAAAACTGTTTTTT. Its translation: CASSFLRDGEKLFF. This chain joins TRBV7-9 and TRBJ1-4; D might be TRBD1 (5 bases). Trimming took 3 bases from V and 7 from J, leaving 12 bases between them. This CDR3 has 14 residues. Germline loops: CDR1 SEHNR, CDR2 FQNEAQ (reference sequence).